The source of this T cell receptor beta chain is a study of post-analysis software for immune sequencing data. Overall study: Courses of disease covered relapsing-remitting, secondary progressive and progressive-relapsing multiple sclerosis.

The CDR3 loop spans 13 amino acids. About this clonotype itself: Its antigen is as yet unknown. Relative to the germline gene, one junction end is altered; a read error may explain this.

The authors incorporated unique molecular identifiers into the TCR beta cDNA libraries. It was from about 0.94 to 9.7 million T cells that some 460,000 cDNA molecules came. TCRdb passed the PCR reads through MiXCR, listing each CDR3 protein once. In the table there are roughly 150,000 distinct CDR3 sequences, under 40% of which are singletons. Findings of the study overall: In patients, about 5 TRBV segments were more frequent than in controls, with TRBV5-6, TRBV5-1 and TRBV20-1 among them. Controls' normalized Chao1 diversity significantly exceeded that of multiple sclerosis patients.

The chain is built from TRBV12-3 or TRBV12-4 and TRBJ2-7; D uncertain. This TCR was recovered from a girl aged 5-17 years with multiple sclerosis. The sequencing used blood, collected after autologous hematopoietic stem cell transplantation. The CDR3 loop is CASSFSVSFEQYF. Here the CDR3 DNA reads TGTGCCAGCAGTTTTTCTGTCTCCTTCGAGCAGTACTTC.